These 11 T cell receptor beta chains came from one sample sequenced in a study of blood T cell repertoires in COVID-19. Sequenced by immunoSEQ multiplex PCR; TCRdb stores in-frame clones only, minus some. The sample shows 350,000 to 400,000 clones, roughly 91% of them seen only once. The specimen sequenced was PBMCs or T cells enriched from blood (not recorded which). The receptors here all came from a woman aged 18-29 years who had recovered from COVID-19.

This sequence joins TRBV6-5 and TRBJ1-3; D perhaps matches TRBD1 (5 bases). Trimming removed 6 bases at V and 2 bases at J, with 5 bases between. The CDR3 extends over 12 amino acids. CDR1 is MNHEY, CDR2 SVGAGI, per germline. The CDR3 DNA reads as TGTGCCAGCAGGACAGCTGGAAACACCATATATTTT. It yields the protein CASRTAGNTIYF.

The genes are TRBV6-2 or TRBV6-3 and TRBJ2-3; a possible D gene is TRBD1 (5 bases). V was clipped by 5 bases and J by 4 bases, with 16 bases between them. The CDR3 is 15 residues long. Germline V gives CDR1 MNHEY, CDR2 SVGEGT. CDR3 nucleotides: TGTGCCAGCAGTACCCGACAGAACAGAGCAGATACGCAGTATTTT. This sequence encodes CASSTRQNRADTQYF.

This clone was seen just once. This sequence joins TRBV9 and TRBJ1-2, with TRBD1 matching 9 bases. V gave up 2 bases and J gave up 2 bases; unmatched junction bases: 4. CDR3 length: 15 amino acids. CDR1 is SGDLS and CDR2 is YYNGEE in the germline V gene. CDR3 amino acids: CASSVGQGSNYGYTF. Written as DNA, the CDR3 is TGTGCCAGCAGCGTGGGACAGGGTTCAAACTATGGCTACACCTTC. The full variable domain, its missing parts supplied by reference TRBV9 and TRBJ1-2, is DSGVTQTPKHLITATGQRVTLRCSPRSGDLSVYWYQQSLDQGLQFLIQYYNGEERAKGNILERFSAQQFPDLHSELNLSSLELGDSALYFCASSVGQGSNYGYTFGSGTRLTVV.

This clone was observed a handful of times. The chain links TRBV7-2 to TRBJ1-5; D perhaps matches TRBD1 (6 bases). Per germline, CDR1 SGHTA and CDR2 FQGNSA. V was cut by 5 bases and J by 3 bases, with 17 bases left in between. This CDR3 has 16 residues. CDR3 sequence reads: CASSLRAHRVNQPQHF. The CDR3 nucleotides read TGTGCCAGCAGCCTACGAGCCCACAGGGTCAATCAGCCCCAGCATTTT.

The CDR3 DNA reads TGCGCCAGCAGCCAATCGGGACTAGCGGGGAGCTCTAGCACAGATACGCAGTATTTT. It is translated as CASSQSGLAGSSSTDTQYF. The V gene is TRBV4-3, the J gene TRBJ2-3; 13 positions match TRBD2. The V and J ends lost 2 bases and 0 bases, in that order; junction bases with no gene match: 8. Germline CDR1 reads LGHNA; CDR2 reads YSLEER. There are 19 residues in the CDR3.

This clone was seen only once. V gene TRBV19 combines with J gene TRBJ1-5; D is unresolved. This CDR3 comprises 17 residues. The V gene lost 3 bases and the J gene lost 2 bases, with 17 bases spanning the gap. Germline CDR1 and CDR2: LNHDA and SQIVND (reference sequence). The CDR3 DNA sequence: TGTGCCAGTAGTATCGCCAAGCGAGGTGATGGCAATCAGCCCCAGCATTTT. Protein: CASSIAKRGDGNQPQHF.

This chain connects TRBV19 to TRBJ2-2, with TRBD1 matching 8 bases. The J segment lost 1 base and the V segment lost 5 bases, leaving 3 bases of the junction unmatched. The CDR3 has 15 residues. CDR1 LNHDA and CDR2 SQIVND come from the germline V gene (reference sequence). The DNA of the CDR3 is TGTGCCAGTAGTTCAGGGACAGGGAACACCGGGGAGCTGTTTTTT. It specifies CASSSGTGNTGELFF.

The CDR3 DNA sequence: TGTGCTAGTGGTCTCCCGATCGACAGCCCTGGCACCGGGGAGCTGTTTTTT. It codes for CASGLPIDSPGTGELFF. The chain recombines TRBV12-5 with TRBJ2-2, with D perhaps TRBD1 (5 bases). Germline V gene lookup returns CDR1 LGHNT and CDR2 FRNRAP. CDR3 length equals 17 residues. The V end lost 5 bases, the J end lost 4 bases, and 20 bases lay between the germline ends.

The chain uses TRBV30 and TRBJ1-4; the match to TRBD1 covers 8 bases. Germline-derived CDR1 and CDR2 are GTSNPN and SVGIG (reference sequence). The V gene end was trimmed by 3 bases and the J gene end by 3 bases; junction bases not matched to a gene: 0. The CDR3 has 13 amino acids. The CDR3 DNA reads TGTGCCTGGAGCAGGGGGCCTAATGAAAAACTGTTTTTT. Translated, it gives CAWSRGPNEKLFF.

J is TRBJ2-5 and V is TRBV5-1, with 8 bases lining up with TRBD1. Losses at the gene ends were 3 bases for V and 5 bases for J; bases not matched to a gene: 18. The CDR3 has 18 residues. The germline V gene has CDR1 SGHRS and CDR2 YFSETQ. CDR3 residues: CASSSSRNDRGWWETQYF. CDR3 sequence (DNA): TGCGCCAGCAGCTCCTCACGAAACGACAGGGGCTGGTGGGAGACCCAGTACTTC.

The chain links TRBV10-2 to TRBJ2-1; 9 nucleotides match TRBD2. The CDR3 totals 14 residues. Germline loops: CDR1 WSHSY, CDR2 SAAADI. The V gene end was trimmed by 6 bases and the J gene end by 3 bases; junction bases not matched to a gene: 3. CDR3 in amino acids: CASRLSGSYNEQFF. CDR3 bases: TGCGCCAGCAGACTTAGCGGGAGCTACAATGAGCAGTTCTTC.